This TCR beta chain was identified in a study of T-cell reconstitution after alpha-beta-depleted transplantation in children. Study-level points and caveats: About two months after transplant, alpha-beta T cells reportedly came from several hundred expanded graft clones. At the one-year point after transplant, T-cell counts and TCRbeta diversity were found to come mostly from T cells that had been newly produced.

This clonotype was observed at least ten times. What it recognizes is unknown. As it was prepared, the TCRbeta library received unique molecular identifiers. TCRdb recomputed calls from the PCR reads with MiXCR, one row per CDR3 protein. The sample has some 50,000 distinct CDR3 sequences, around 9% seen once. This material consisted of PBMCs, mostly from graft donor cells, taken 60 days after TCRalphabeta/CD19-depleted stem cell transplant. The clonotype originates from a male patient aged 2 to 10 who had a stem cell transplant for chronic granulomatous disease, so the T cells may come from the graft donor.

CDR3 residues: CASSPSGRALEQFF. CDR3 nucleotide sequence: TGCGCCAGCAGCCCTAGCGGGAGGGCCCTTGAGCAGTTCTTC. The V and J genes are TRBV4-1 and TRBJ2-1, with TRBD2 matching 12 bases. CDR3 length: 14 amino acids. J was trimmed by 9 bases and V by 4 bases; bases with no gene match: 4. Germline V CDR1 and CDR2: MGHRA, YSYEKL.